This TCR beta chain was documented in a study of blood T cells in healthy people across ages. General study points: Comparison with aged donors showed that long-lived donors had more naive CD4+ cells and higher diversity.

As concerns this clonotype: Its target is unknown.

The CDR3 runs 16 residues. After removal of 6 bases from V and 5 bases from J, the junction contained 13 bases not matched to a gene. The germline V gene encodes CDR1 MNHEY and CDR2 SMNVEV (reference sequence). Through a sample-barcoded 5' primer and a J-beta primer mix, a second PCR was run for roughly 7 to 11 cycles. MiXCR was run by TCRdb on the 5' RACE reads, yielding one entry per CDR3 protein. The table records 1.5 million to 2 million distinct CDR3 sequences, approximately 28% of them present only once. This TCR came from a woman aged 30 to 39 in good health. The chain uses TRBV27 and TRBJ2-7; 10 bases map to TRBD2. The sequenced material came from blood. The CDR3 loop is CASRTNLAGVTHEQYF. DNA for the CDR3: TGTGCCAGCAGGACCAACCTAGCGGGAGTTACCCACGAGCAGTACTTC.